This T cell receptor beta chain was profiled in a study of identical twins. The germline gives CDR1 SGHRS, CDR2 YFSETQ. V lost 0 bases, J lost 7 bases, and 4 bases stayed unmatched. This CDR3 is 14 amino acids long. TCRdb recomputed calls from the 5' RACE reads with MiXCR, one row per CDR3 protein. The table lists 1.5 million to 2 million distinct CDR3 sequences, around 33% of them singletons. V is TRBV5-1 and J is TRBJ1-1; 9 bases are shared with TRBD1. The sample was cord blood. The sequence was obtained from a newborn girl in good health. CDR3 coding DNA: TGCGCCAGCAGCTTGGTAGGGACAGGGTTTGAAGCTTTCTTT. This translates into CASSLVGTGFEAFF.